The 22 T cell receptor beta chains below all came from one sample that was sequenced in a study of T cell clonotyping in hematopoietic cell transplantation. TCRdb's table, derived via immunoSEQ multiplex PCR, lists solely in-frame clones and lacks some. This repertoire shows under 20,000 clones, roughly 88% found once; its top ten account for around 3%. The sample consisted of peripheral blood mononuclear cells. Receptors originate from a man between 45 and 60 years old in good health. Some clones in this sample may be carry-over from other donors' samples.

The chain employs TRBV29-1 and TRBJ1-6, with a weak D call TRBD1 (6 bases). V lost 8 bases, J lost 10 bases, and 15 bases lay in between. This CDR3 is built from 12 residues. Germline assignment: CDR1 SQVTM and CDR2 ANQGSEA. The CDR3 nucleotides read TGCAGCACGGGGGACATGCGGTCACCCCTCCACTTT. Translated: CSTGDMRSPLHF.

The gene calls are TRBV4-1 and TRBJ1-5; 8 bases agree with TRBD1. Losses at the gene ends were 0 bases for V and 9 bases for J; bases not matched to a gene: 10. Germline lookup yields CDR1 MGHRA and CDR2 YSYEKL. This CDR3 spans 16 amino acids. The CDR3 sequence is CASSQESGGRSRPQHF. CDR3 nucleotides: TGCGCCAGCAGCCAAGAGTCAGGGGGCCGATCGCGGCCCCAGCATTTT.

The chain carries TRBV30 and TRBJ2-7; D possibly corresponds to TRBD2 (6 bases). The CDR3 extends over 14 amino acids. Germline values: CDR1 GTSNPN, CDR2 SVGIG (reference sequence). Trimming shortened V by 0 bases and J by 5 bases, and 14 bases separated the two germline ends. CDR3 region: CAWSVGGVMDEQYF. The CDR3 DNA is TGTGCCTGGAGTGTTGGCGGGGTGATGGACGAGCAGTACTTC.

The gene calls are TRBV4-3 and TRBJ2-3; D remains ambiguous. Germline V CDR1 and CDR2: LGHNA, YSLEER. V lost 1 base and J 1 base, leaving 15 bases between the germline ends. The CDR3 is 17 residues long. The CDR3 coding sequence is TGCGCCAGCAGCCAAGGGGCCGCATCCTCGGGCACAGATACGCAGTATTTT. As protein: CASSQGAASSGTDTQYF.

This chain links TRBV2 with TRBJ1-2, with D perhaps TRBD1 (5 bases). The CDR3 is made up of 15 amino acids. V dropped 7 bases and J dropped 8 bases, with 23 bases sitting between them. CDR1 is SNHLY, CDR2 FYNNEI, per germline. CDR3 DNA sequence: TGTGCCAGCACACCTTACTCCAGGCCCGAGGGGGGCTACACCTTC. It specifies CASTPYSRPEGGYTF. Looking up the rest from reference TRBV2 and TRBJ1-2 gives the full variable domain: EPEVTQTPSHQVTQMGQEVILRCVPISNHLYFYWYRQILGQKVEFLVSFYNNEISEKSEIFDDQFSVERPDGSNFTLKIRSTKLEDSAMYFCASTPYSRPEGGYTFGSGTRLTVV.

This clone was found once. This chain uses TRBV29-1 with TRBJ1-4, with D perhaps TRBD1 (6 bases). CDR3 length: 14 amino acids. The germline CDR1 and CDR2 sequences are SQVTM and ANQGSEA. V lost 1 base to trimming and J lost 7 bases, with 13 bases between them. Written as DNA, the CDR3 is TGCAGCGTTGAAGGGGCAGGGGCCGGTGAAAAACTGTTTTTT. Amino acid sequence: CSVEGAGAGEKLFF.

The chain carries TRBV2 and TRBJ1-3; D may be TRBD1 (6 bases). Germline lookup yields CDR1 SNHLY and CDR2 FYNNEI. The CDR3 totals 14 residues. The V end lost 5 bases, the J end lost 1 base, and 9 bases lay between the germline ends. The CDR3 here is CASSPTGSGNTIYF. For the CDR3, the DNA is TGTGCCAGCAGTCCTACAGGGTCTGGAAACACCATATATTTT.

The chain links TRBV14 to TRBJ2-3; the D is unclear. V was trimmed by 1 base and J by 2 bases, leaving 4 bases between them. Germline CDR1 reads SGHDN; CDR2 reads FVKESK. The CDR3 loop spans 13 amino acids. For the CDR3, the DNA is TGTGCCAGCAGCCAAGCGGCCACAGATACGCAGTATTTT. Translation gives CASSQAATDTQYF.

V usage is TRBV4-1 and J usage is TRBJ1-1; TRBD1 agrees at 12 bases. The CDR3 consists of 16 residues. Germline V gene sequence: CDR1 MGHRA, CDR2 YSYEKL. V was clipped by 8 bases and J by 3 bases; unmatched bases: 10. CDR3 sequence: CASDMGQGAIHTEAFF. Written as DNA, the CDR3 is TGCGCCAGCGACATGGGACAGGGGGCGATACACACTGAAGCTTTCTTT.

The chain combines TRBV7-6 with TRBJ2-7; D is ambiguous. V was shortened by 1 base and J by 0 bases, with 7 bases between the two germline ends. The CDR3 runs 14 residues. Germline values: CDR1 SGHVS, CDR2 FNYEAQ. This chain's CDR3 is CASSLGAYSYEQYF. The CDR3 DNA follows: TGTGCCAGCAGCTTAGGAGCCTACTCCTACGAGCAGTACTTC.

CDR3 DNA sequence: TGTGCCAGCAGCTTGGGGGGACAGGGTTGGGCTGGGGCCAACGTCCTGACTTTC. Translation gives CASSLGGQGWAGANVLTF. This chain joins TRBV7-2 and TRBJ2-6, with 9 bases lining up with TRBD1. The germline V gene encodes CDR1 SGHTA and CDR2 FQGNSA. V lost 3 bases and J lost 2; bases outside the gene matches: 8. The CDR3 covers 18 residues. Full variable domain (outside the CDR3, taken from reference TRBV7-2 and TRBJ2-6): GAGVSQSPSNKVTEKGKDVELRCDPISGHTALYWYRQSLGQGLEFLIYFQGNSAPDKSGLPSDRFSAERTGGSVSTLTIQRTQQEDSAVYLCASSLGGQGWAGANVLTFGAGSRLTVL.

This clone was seen a single time. The chain uses TRBV5-4 and TRBJ1-4; 9 bases are shared with TRBD1. CDR1 and CDR2 from the germline V gene are SGHNT and YYREEE (reference sequence). J was trimmed by 8 bases and V by 4 bases; bases with no gene match: 6. CDR3 length: 14 residues. CDR3 DNA: TGTGCCAGCAGCCCCGGGACAGGGCAAGAAAAACTGTTTTTT. This translates into CASSPGTGQEKLFF. Using reference TRBV5-4 and TRBJ1-4 for the parts outside the CDR3, the full variable domain is ETGVTQSPTHLIKTRGQQVTLRCSSQSGHNTVSWYQQALGQGPQFIFQYYREEENGRGNFPPRFSGLQFPNYSSELNVNALELDDSALYLCASSPGTGQEKLFFGSGTQLSVL.

V is TRBV28 and J is TRBJ2-7; tentative D call: TRBD1 (5 bases). The CDR3 extends over 14 amino acids. The germline CDR1 and CDR2 sequences are MDHEN and SYDVKM. With 2 bases removed from V and 5 bases from J, the gap between germline ends came to 13 bases. CDR3 loop: CASSLRRTIDEQYF. CDR3 coding DNA: TGTGCCAGCAGTTTAAGAAGGACAATCGACGAGCAGTACTTC.

J is TRBJ2-3 and V is TRBV9; TRBD2 aligns across 7 bases. CDR3 length equals 17 residues. Germline CDR1 is SGDLS and CDR2 is YYNGEE. J lost 0 bases, V lost 4 bases, and 11 bases had no gene match. The CDR3 region is CASSSRLADPSTDTQYF. CDR3 nucleotide sequence: TGTGCCAGCAGCTCCCGACTAGCCGACCCTAGCACAGATACGCAGTATTTT. Supplemented by reference TRBV9 and TRBJ2-3, the full variable domain reads DSGVTQTPKHLITATGQRVTLRCSPRSGDLSVYWYQQSLDQGLQFLIQYYNGEERAKGNILERFSAQQFPDLHSELNLSSLELGDSALYFCASSSRLADPSTDTQYFGPGTRLTVL.

The CDR3: CASTRDRDGPQHF. CDR3 nucleotides: TGTGCCAGCACCAGGGACAGGGATGGGCCCCAGCATTTT. This chain links TRBV6-5 with TRBJ1-5; 9 bases fit TRBD1. Losses at the gene ends were 7 bases for V and 9 bases for J; bases not matched to a gene: 7. CDR1 is MNHEY and CDR2 is SVGAGI in the germline V gene. The CDR3 loop spans 13 amino acids.

The rearrangement links TRBV6-5 to TRBJ1-6; D may be TRBD1 (6 bases). CDR3 size: 15 residues. Trimming removed 7 bases from V and 2 bases from J, with 12 bases in between. Per germline, CDR1 MNHEY and CDR2 SVGAGI. CDR3 protein: CASTEGVAYNSPLHF. CDR3 in DNA: TGTGCCAGCACCGAGGGGGTGGCCTATAATTCACCCCTCCACTTT.

This chain uses TRBV29-1 with TRBJ2-7; 7 nucleotides match TRBD1. Germline CDR1 reads SQVTM; CDR2 reads ANQGSEA. The CDR3 is 14 amino acids. With V trimmed by 7 bases and J by 6 bases, 15 bases remained unmatched. Here the CDR3 DNA reads TGCAGCGCGGACCCGGGACAGTCGACTGGCGAGCAGTACTTC. Translation gives CSADPGQSTGEQYF.

This chain uses TRBV5-1 with TRBJ1-6, with 7 bases lining up with TRBD1. The CDR3 covers 15 residues. Trimming removed 3 bases from V and 5 bases from J; junction bases left unmatched: 5. Germline lookup yields CDR1 SGHRS and CDR2 YFSETQ. CDR3 bases: TGCGCCAGCAGCTACCTGGGGACAGATAATTCACCCCTCCACTTT. Translated: CASSYLGTDNSPLHF.

The J gene is TRBJ1-5, the V gene TRBV5-6, with D unclear. The CDR3 contains 15 residues. Germline V gene sequence: CDR1 SGHDT, CDR2 YYEEEE. With 3 bases removed from V and 4 bases from J, the gap between germline ends came to 14 bases. The chain's CDR3 is CASSYGGGLNQPQHF. Written as DNA, the CDR3 is TGTGCCAGCAGCTACGGCGGAGGGTTAAATCAGCCCCAGCATTTT.

This clone was observed a handful of times. This chain links TRBV15 with TRBJ2-7; possibly TRBD1 for D (5 bases). Trimming pared 4 bases from V and 4 bases from J, leaving 14 bases between. This CDR3 comprises 14 residues. The germline gives CDR1 LNHNV, CDR2 YYDKDF (reference sequence). In DNA form, the CDR3 reads TGTGCCACCAGCACGGAAGGGGCGCGGTACGAGCAGTACTTC. Translating gives CATSTEGARYEQYF. Variable domain in full (rest from reference TRBV15 and TRBJ2-7): DAMVIQNPRYQVTQFGKPVTLSCSQTLNHNVMYWYQQKSSQAPKLLFHYYDKDFNNEADTPDNFQSRRPNTSFCFLDIRSPGLGDTAMYLCATSTEGARYEQYFGPGTRLTVT.

The chain employs TRBV7-6 and TRBJ1-1; D perhaps matches TRBD1 (5 bases). The V end was cut by 2 bases, the J end by 1 base, with 8 bases between. From germline, CDR1 is SGHVS and CDR2 FNYEAQ. The CDR3 sequence is 14 residues long. CDR3 region: CASSLQGPNTEAFF. In DNA, the CDR3 is TGTGCCAGCAGCTTACAGGGACCGAACACTGAAGCTTTCTTT.

This rearrangement joins TRBV7-9 to TRBJ1-2; no reliable D call. The germline gives CDR1 SEHNR, CDR2 FQNEAQ (reference sequence). The CDR3 runs 15 residues. V lost 5 bases and J 7 bases, leaving 20 bases between the germline ends. The CDR3 DNA sequence: TGTGCCAGCAGCCCCCGCCGCAGTGACCTTCTTGGCTACACCTTC. Translated: CASSPRRSDLLGYTF.